A single sample gave rise to the 24 T cell receptor beta chains below, sequenced in a study of T cell changes during pregnancy in multiple sclerosis. Clones were read by immunoSEQ multiplex PCR, and TCRdb kept only the in-frame ones, dropping some. The repertoire holds tens of thousands of clones, with over 85% as singletons. The starting material was peripheral blood, obtained in the second trimester of pregnancy. The receptors stem from a female donor in good health, enrolled as a control in a pregnancy study.

V and J are TRBV7-2 and TRBJ1-1; TRBD1 matches at 10 bases. V lost 1 base, J lost 3 bases, and 5 bases stayed unmatched. Looked up from germline, CDR1 is SGHTA and CDR2 is FQGNSA. The CDR3 extends over 16 amino acids. CDR3 DNA sequence: TGTGCCAGCAGCTTAGTAGGACAGGGGGTTTACACTGAAGCTTTCTTT. This encodes CASSLVGQGVYTEAFF.

In DNA form, the CDR3 reads TGTGCCATCAGTGAAGTAGGGACAGGGGGATCACCCCTCCACTTT. This encodes CAISEVGTGGSPLHF. The chain recombines TRBV10-3 with TRBJ1-6; 11 bases line up with TRBD1. The CDR3 contains 15 residues. Germline trimming cut 3 bases from V and 10 bases from J; bases unmatched to any gene: 5. From germline, CDR1 is ENHRY and CDR2 SYGVKD.

The V call is TRBV5-3, the J call TRBJ2-3; 13 nucleotides line up with TRBD2. TRBV5-3 is flagged as an ORF with uncertain function. V was pared by 2 bases and J by 1 base, with 13 bases of the junction left unmatched. The CDR3 has 20 residues. Here the CDR3 DNA reads TGTGCCAGAAGCTTCACTAGCGGGGGGGCCCGCGCTCCCGGCACAGATACGCAGTATTTT. This gives the protein CARSFTSGGARAPGTDTQYF.

The chain is built from TRBV27 and TRBJ2-7; D is perhaps TRBD2 (6 bases). V shed 2 bases and J shed 6 bases, with 11 bases lying between them. The CDR3 covers 13 residues. Germline loops: CDR1 MNHEY, CDR2 SMNVEV (reference sequence). The CDR3 spells CASSLGQGGEQYF. CDR3 DNA: TGTGCCAGCAGTTTAGGCCAGGGAGGCGAGCAGTACTTC.

This clone appeared once. V gene TRBV6-6 combines with J gene TRBJ2-7; D is undetermined. The CDR3 has 11 amino acids. Germline CDR1 and CDR2: MNHNY and SVGAGI (reference sequence). Trimming removed 9 bases from V and 7 bases from J, with 13 bases in between. The CDR3 DNA follows: TGTGCCAGTCGCGCGGTGGAAGAGCAGTACTTC. Translation gives CASRAVEEQYF.

The V and J genes are TRBV7-2 and TRBJ1-2; no definite D call. V was clipped by 5 bases and J by 8 bases, with 18 bases between them. The CDR3 is made up of 14 amino acids. The germline gives CDR1 SGHTA, CDR2 FQGNSA. CDR3 coding DNA: TGTGCCAGCAGCCCGACCGAGGAGCCGTGGGGCTACACCTTC. Residues: CASSPTEEPWGYTF.

V is TRBV10-3 and J is TRBJ1-6; possibly TRBD1 for D (5 bases). The V end was cut by 5 bases, the J end by 8 bases, with 10 bases between. CDR1 and CDR2 (germline): ENHRY, SYGVKD. This CDR3 has 13 amino acids. CDR3 nucleotides: TGTGCCATCAGTCCAGGGAGGGATTCACCCCTCCACTTT. This gives the protein CAISPGRDSPLHF.

The gene calls are TRBV6-4 and TRBJ2-3; possible D gene TRBD2, 6 bases. The CDR3 consists of 14 residues. V lost 3 bases and J lost 3, with 10 bases in between. Germline CDR1 is MRHNA and CDR2 is SNTAGT. The CDR3 region has the DNA TGTGCCAGCAGTGAAGGCGGGGAAACAGATACGCAGTATTTT. This codes for CASSEGGETDTQYF.

Details on this clone: The junction departs from germline at one end; a sequencing error may be responsible. The chain recombines TRBV29-1 with TRBJ2-7; 8 bases are shared with TRBD1. The germline gives CDR1 SQVTM, CDR2 ANQGSEA. CDR3 size: 16 residues. CDR3 amino acids: CSVEVVDRGHTYEQYF. In DNA form, the CDR3 reads TGCAGCGTCGAAGTAGTCGACAGGGGCCATACCTACGAGCAGTACTTC.

This clone came up once. The rearrangement links TRBV7-9 to TRBJ2-7; the D gene is possibly TRBD1 (5 bases). Germline lookup yields CDR1 SEHNR and CDR2 FQNEAQ (reference sequence). Trimming removed 5 bases at V and 2 bases at J, with 16 bases between. This CDR3 spans 15 amino acids. The CDR3 reads CASSQDQQAPYEQYF. The DNA for the CDR3 is TGTGCCAGCAGCCAAGATCAACAGGCCCCCTACGAGCAGTACTTC.

The chain is built from TRBV7-2 and TRBJ2-1; a possible D gene is TRBD2 (6 bases). Germline V gene data show CDR1 as SGHTA and CDR2 as FQGNSA. V gave up 2 bases and J gave up 1 base, with 12 bases separating them. The CDR3 contains 16 residues. CDR3 nucleotides: TGTGCCAGCAGCTTAAAAGGCGGGGATTCCTACAATGAGCAGTTCTTC. Its protein is CASSLKGGDSYNEQFF.

The rearrangement joins TRBV5-1 to TRBJ2-7; 8 nucleotides agree with TRBD2. The germline gives CDR1 SGHRS, CDR2 YFSETQ. V was clipped by 4 bases and J by 3 bases; unmatched bases: 15. The CDR3 loop spans 17 amino acids. The CDR3 region is CASSHQRGAGGFYEQYF. CDR3 bases: TGCGCCAGCAGCCACCAAAGGGGGGCGGGGGGATTCTACGAGCAGTACTTC.

V gene TRBV30 combines with J gene TRBJ1-4; 7 nucleotides agree with TRBD1. Per the germline V gene, CDR1 is GTSNPN and CDR2 is SVGIG (reference sequence). The ends lost 1 base at V and 4 bases at J; junction bases unmatched: 6. The CDR3 is made up of 15 amino acids. The CDR3 region has the DNA TGTGCCTGGAGTGCCCCGGGACAGTTTAATGAAAAACTGTTTTTT. It yields the protein CAWSAPGQFNEKLFF.

V gene TRBV9 combines with J gene TRBJ1-1; D is unclear. The CDR3 has 13 amino acids. The V and J ends lost 0 bases and 0 bases respectively, with 3 bases between them. Germline CDR1 is SGDLS and CDR2 is YYNGEE. The CDR3 reads CASSVVVNTEAFF. CDR3 DNA sequence: TGTGCCAGCAGCGTAGTCGTGAACACTGAAGCTTTCTTT. Based on the CDR3 plus reference TRBV9 and TRBJ1-1, the full variable domain is DSGVTQTPKHLITATGQRVTLRCSPRSGDLSVYWYQQSLDQGLQFLIQYYNGEERAKGNILERFSAQQFPDLHSELNLSSLELGDSALYFCASSVVVNTEAFFGQGTRLTVV.

This clone was counted a single time. The CDR3 sequence is CASSTPSGQPPEQYF. The CDR3 DNA reads TGCGCCAGCAGCACTCCCTCAGGACAGCCTCCCGAGCAGTACTTC. The chain is built from TRBV5-1 and TRBJ2-7, with D possibly matching TRBD1 (6 bases). V lost 4 bases and J 6 bases, leaving 20 bases between the germline ends. CDR3 size: 15 residues. Germline values: CDR1 SGHRS, CDR2 YFSETQ.

This clone occurred a few times. This chain uses TRBV30 with TRBJ1-2; D may be TRBD1 (6 bases). Germline-derived CDR1 and CDR2 are GTSNPN and SVGIG (reference sequence). V shed 4 bases and J shed 4 bases, with 13 bases lying between them. The CDR3 length is 13 residues. The CDR3 DNA sequence: TGTGCCTGGACAGACGGACAGTCCTATGGCTACACCTTC. The encoded protein is CAWTDGQSYGYTF.

The V gene is TRBV19, the J gene TRBJ1-1; TRBD1 might be the D (5 bases). V lost 6 bases, J lost 2 bases, and 19 bases lay in between. The CDR3 has 16 amino acids. CDR1 is LNHDA, CDR2 SQIVND, per germline (reference sequence). The CDR3 coding sequence is TGTGCCAGTAGCTCGACGCAGGGTGCCGGTAACACTGAAGCTTTCTTT. Encoded protein: CASSSTQGAGNTEAFF.

The V gene is TRBV7-2, the J gene TRBJ1-5, with a weak D call TRBD1 (6 bases). The CDR3 runs to 14 residues. V gave up 5 bases and J gave up 3 bases, with 11 bases separating them. CDR1 and CDR2 (germline): SGHTA, FQGNSA. CDR3 in DNA: TGTGCCAGCAGCCTGGGACAACTCAATCAGCCCCAGCATTTT. It specifies CASSLGQLNQPQHF.

The chain has TRBV5-5 and TRBJ1-6, with D perhaps TRBD1 (6 bases). The V gene lost 3 bases and the J gene lost 7 bases, with 14 bases spanning the gap. From germline, CDR1 is SGHKS and CDR2 YYEKEE (reference sequence). CDR3 length: 15 residues. The chain's CDR3 is CASSWPDRRNSPLHF. CDR3 bases: TGTGCCAGCAGCTGGCCTGACAGGAGAAATTCACCCCTCCACTTT.

This chain joins TRBV29-1 and TRBJ2-2, with 10 bases identical to TRBD1. The V segment lost 5 bases and the J segment 7 bases; nucleotides outside the gene matches: 4. Germline V CDR1 and CDR2: SQVTM, ANQGSEA. The length of the CDR3 is 13 residues. This CDR3 is CSVSRTGGGELFF. CDR3 sequence (DNA): TGCAGCGTTTCCCGGACAGGGGGCGGGGAGCTGTTTTTT.

On this clone itself: At one of its ends the junction is not consistent with the germline gene, which may arise from a read error. The chain is built from TRBV7-7 and TRBJ1-4, with TRBD1 matching 8 bases. The length of the CDR3 is 13 residues. Per germline, CDR1 SSHAT and CDR2 FNYEAQ (reference sequence). CDR3 loop: CASSADRGEKLFF. CDR3 in DNA: TGTGCTAGCAGCGCAGACAGGGGTGAAAAACTGTTTTTT.

The J gene is TRBJ2-7, the V gene TRBV18; D perhaps matches TRBD2 (6 bases). V lost 3 bases and J 4 bases, leaving 13 bases between the germline ends. Per the germline V gene, CDR1 is KGHSH and CDR2 is LQKENI. This CDR3 spans 14 amino acids. The CDR3 DNA sequence: TGTGCCAGCTCACCGTCGGGGGACCGGTACGAGCAGTACTTC. Translation: CASSPSGDRYEQYF. The entire variable domain, with the rest obtained from reference TRBV18 and TRBJ2-7, is as follows: NAGVMQNPRHLVRRRGQEARLRCSPMKGHSHVYWYRQLPEEGLKFMVYLQKENIIDESGMPKERFSAEFPKEGPSILRIQQVVRGDSAAYFCASSPSGDRYEQYFGPGTRLTVT.

V gene TRBV19 combines with J gene TRBJ1-4, with TRBD1 matching over 7 bases. Germline lookup yields CDR1 LNHDA and CDR2 SQIVND (reference sequence). The CDR3 is made up of 16 amino acids. J lost 3 bases, V lost 4 bases, and 8 bases had no gene match. CDR3 in amino acids: CASSTDRALANEKLFF. The DNA for the CDR3 is TGTGCCAGTAGTACAGACAGGGCGCTGGCTAATGAAAAACTGTTTTTT.

The V gene is TRBV18, the J gene TRBJ1-3; D is unclear. CDR3 length equals 17 residues. The ends were cut back, 0 bases at V and 0 bases at J, with 12 bases in the middle. CDR1 is KGHSH, CDR2 LQKENI, per germline. CDR3 bases: TGTGCCAGCTCACCACCCTTTGGAGAGCACTCTGGAAACACCATATATTTT. It is translated as CASSPPFGEHSGNTIYF.